This T cell receptor (beta chain) was sequenced for a study of human CD4 T cells and Enterobacteriaceae (dated by TCRdb to about 2020). Deep-level sequencing was performed on ex vivo total memory CD4+ samples, with a detection sensitivity of one cell in 200,000. The QIAamp DNA Micro Kit was used to extract genomic DNA from cell pellets, and the quantity and purity of the genomic DNA were checked by spectrophotometry. Amplification of TCR Vbeta CDR3 regions was performed with the immunoSEQ multiplex PCR assay. Sequencing of amplicons was performed on the Illumina HiSeq platform. The retrieved sequences were 87 nucleotides in length and included the CDR3 region. The authors' analysis ran thus. Each unique productive TCR Vbeta nucleotide sequence counted as a clonotype and was quantified by productive template frequency from ImmunoSEQ Analyzer V3.0. Expanded clonotypes were defined using a threshold set at the top 5th percentile of each repertoire ranked by frequency. Repertoire overlap was calculated as Chao-Jaccard with the R package fossil and was visualized by nonmetric multidimensional scaling with the R package MASS. Here the immuneACCESS table is served through TCRdb, limited to in-frame sequences with V and J called. Missing clones are a known gap in these copies; in checked studies unresolved V genes cover under half, and the rest lacks a known reason. V and J calls and clone size are as listed in that table; D and trimming were resolved from the DNA. For this sample there are about 29,000 clones; about four fifths appear just once. Around 0.96% of the sample is taken by the ten largest.

A note on this clone: Its specific antigen is unknown. Per-nucleotide qualities are absent, and no much larger clonotype sits a single base away.

V loses 2 bases, J loses 5 bases, and the germline ends lie 13 bases apart. The CDR3 contains 15 residues, cysteine and phenylalanine counted. The read is trimmed to its CDR3 DNA, 45 bases read in frame from base 1. CDR1 and CDR2 are read off the germline V gene as WSHSY and SAAADI. Memory CD4+ T cells, defined as all CD4+ cells except CD45RA+CCR7+CD95- naive cells, were FACS-sorted on a FACSAria III to over 98% purity. Blood from healthy donors came from blood donation centers in Switzerland. Positive selection with CD4 and CD14 magnetic microbeads was used to enrich total CD4+ T cells and monocytes. CD8+, CD14+, CD16+, CD56+, CD19+ and CD25-bright cells were excluded prior to sorting. To assess in vivo expansion of bacteria-reactive clonotypes, total memory CD4+ T cells from a couple of blood donors were sequenced directly ex vivo. Isolation of peripheral blood mononuclear cells from donor blood was performed with Ficoll-Paque Plus.

Beyond this particular receptor, the publication reports: Ex vivo, broadly cross-reactive clonotypes appeared more expanded than specific ones, with about 55% of the 19 and 21 of 34 in the top 5%. The reactivity of ex vivo clonotypes was inferred solely by matching the nucleotide sequences of those clonotypes to CFSE-low cultures from the same donors.

Input material: memory CD4+ T cells from blood. The meaning of the sample's cell subset or site label: total memory CD4 T cells sorted directly ex vivo, unstimulated. The source is a human donor in good health. The V gene is TRBV10-2 and the J gene is TRBJ1-5; the D gene cannot be resolved reliably. In nucleotides, the sequence is TGCGCCAGCAGTGAGGGTCTTATAAGGGATCAGCCCCAGCATTTT. Translated, it gives CASSEGLIRDQPQHF.